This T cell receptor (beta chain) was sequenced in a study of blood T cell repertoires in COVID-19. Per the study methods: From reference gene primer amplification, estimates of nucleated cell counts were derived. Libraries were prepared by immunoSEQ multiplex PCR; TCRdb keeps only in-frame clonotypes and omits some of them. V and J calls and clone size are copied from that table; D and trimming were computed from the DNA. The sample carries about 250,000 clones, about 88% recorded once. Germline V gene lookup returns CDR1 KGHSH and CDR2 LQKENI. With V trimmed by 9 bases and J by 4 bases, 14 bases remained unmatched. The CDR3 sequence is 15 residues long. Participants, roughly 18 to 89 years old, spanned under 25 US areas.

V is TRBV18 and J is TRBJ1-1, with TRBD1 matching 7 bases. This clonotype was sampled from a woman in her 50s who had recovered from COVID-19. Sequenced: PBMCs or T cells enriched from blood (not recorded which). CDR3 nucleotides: TGTGCCAGTTCGACCTTAGGGACAGACGGCACTGAAGCTTTCTTT. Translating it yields CASSTLGTDGTEAFF.